This record covers a single T cell receptor (beta chain). The sample originates from a study of cytomegalovirus exposure and HLA in healthy donors. 60 Vbeta and 13 Jbeta primers were used in PCR. TCRdb's copy holds only in-frame clones and misses some; the assay was immunoSEQ multiplex PCR. The sample lists some 170,000 clones, around 64% occurring once. Germline assignment: CDR1 SGHRS and CDR2 YFSETQ. The CDR3 spans 12 residues. Unmatched junction bases numbered 3, after V lost 5 bases and J lost 7 bases. The TCR sequence derives from a woman in her thirties in good health and CMV-seronegative. The sample taken for sequencing was PBMCs. The chain employs TRBV5-1 and TRBJ2-1; 7 nucleotides match TRBD2. DNA for the CDR3: TGCGCCAGCAGGCTAGCGGTAAATGAGCAGTTCTTC. It codes for CASRLAVNEQFF.